These 9 T cell receptor beta chains originate from one sample sequenced in a study of blood T cell repertoires in COVID-19. The method was immunoSEQ multiplex PCR; TCRdb's version includes in-frame clones alone and lacks a portion of them. The repertoire consists of about 250,000 clones, with roughly 90% occurring once and the leading ten covering 0.94%. Sequencing was carried out using peripheral blood. The receptors were sampled from a woman aged 40-49 years who had recovered from COVID-19.

The V and J genes are TRBV9 and TRBJ2-5, with 9 bases identical to TRBD1. The V and J ends lost 2 bases and 5 bases, in that order; junction bases with no gene match: 4. Germline values: CDR1 SGDLS, CDR2 YYNGEE. The CDR3 has 14 amino acids. CDR3 coding DNA: TGTGCCAGCAGCGTTGACGGACAGGGGGAGACCCAGTACTTC. It is translated as CASSVDGQGETQYF.

The rearrangement joins TRBV7-8 to TRBJ1-1; D remains ambiguous. Trimming removed 2 bases at V and 1 base at J, with 11 bases between. The CDR3 spans 15 residues. Germline CDR1 is SGHVS and CDR2 is FQNEAQ. The CDR3 DNA reads as TGTGCCAGCAGCTTAACCGCAGGATCGAACACTGAAGCTTTCTTT. It specifies CASSLTAGSNTEAFF.

The chain couples TRBV1 to TRBJ2-1; TRBD2 is the table's D call and was not checked against the DNA. TRBV1 has pseudogene status. The CDR3 totals 19 residues. CDR3 DNA sequence: TGCACCAGCATCCTACAAAGGGGACTAGCGCCCCACTCCTACAATGAGCAGTTCTTC. This codes for CTSILQRGLAPHSYNEQFF.

J is TRBJ1-5 and V is TRBV19, with D hard to call. The CDR3 loop spans 13 amino acids. The V and J ends lost 3 bases and 7 bases respectively, with 10 bases between them. Germline V gives CDR1 LNHDA, CDR2 SQIVND (reference sequence). The CDR3: CASSILGRQPQHF. The CDR3 nucleotides are TGTGCCAGTAGTATTCTAGGGAGGCAGCCCCAGCATTTT.

The chain uses TRBV16 and TRBJ2-1; 13 positions agree with TRBD2. CDR3 length equals 15 residues. V trimming: 5 bases; J trimming: 9 bases; junction bases outside the gene matches: 7. Germline CDR1 is KGHSY and CDR2 is FQNENV. The CDR3 sequence is CASSVGTSGIREQFF. The CDR3 DNA reads as TGTGCCAGCAGCGTAGGGACTAGCGGGATACGTGAGCAGTTCTTC.

This clone is a singleton in its sample. The gene calls are TRBV6-2 or TRBV6-3 and TRBJ1-1, with 8 positions matching TRBD1. The CDR3 spans 15 residues. Per germline, CDR1 MNHEY and CDR2 SVGEGT. V shed 5 bases, J shed 4 bases, and the junction held 9 bases outside the gene matches. CDR3 sequence reads: CASSPRQGTGTEAFF. The CDR3 region has the DNA TGTGCCAGCAGTCCCAGACAGGGGACGGGCACTGAAGCTTTCTTT.

J is TRBJ1-2 and V is TRBV12-3 or TRBV12-4; D is unresolved. This CDR3 is built from 12 residues. V lost 4 bases to trimming and J lost 10 bases, with 13 bases between them. CDR3 in amino acids: CASSSAHLAYTF. CDR3 DNA: TGTGCCAGCAGTTCCGCACACCTCGCCTACACCTTC.

The J gene is TRBJ1-1, the V gene TRBV11-2, with 8 bases aligning to TRBD1. The V gene's germline CDR1 is SGHAT and CDR2 FQNNGV. J lost 7 bases, V lost 0 bases, and 10 bases had no gene match. The CDR3 loop spans 16 amino acids. The CDR3 is CASSLDLSGTGGEAFF. CDR3 coding DNA: TGTGCCAGCAGCTTAGATCTATCAGGGACAGGAGGTGAAGCTTTCTTT. Complete variable domain (other parts from reference TRBV11-2 and TRBJ1-1): EAGVAQSPRYKIIEKRQSVAFWCNPISGHATLYWYQQILGQGPKLLIQFQNNGVVDDSQLPKDRFSAERLKGVDSTLKIQPAKLEDSAVYLCASSLDLSGTGGEAFFGQGTRLTVV.

This chain joins TRBV6-5 and TRBJ2-5; 12 bases are a match to TRBD2. Germline CDR1 is MNHEY and CDR2 is SVGAGI. The CDR3 consists of 15 residues. After removal of 6 bases from V and 9 bases from J, the junction contained 11 bases not matched to a gene. CDR3 coding DNA: TGTGCCAGCAGCCAACAGGGACTAGCGGGCAAATCCCAGTACTTC. Its translation: CASSQQGLAGKSQYF.